A selection of T cell receptor beta chains follows, all from one sample in a study of CD8 T cells in Susac syndrome. Via MiXCR, TCRdb re-called the immunoSEQ multiplex PCR reads, giving one row per CDR3 protein. The sample has about 150,000 distinct CDR3 sequences; 95% to 96% are singletons. Material: CD8+ T cells from PBMCs. These receptors were taken from a human donor with multiple sclerosis. The CDR3 runs from the conserved cysteine through the conserved F or W. The D gene is left open where the match is weak. Clone size, where shown, is once, few, many, or a class for clones that have expanded.

cdr3_nt,cdr3_aa,j_call,v_call,d_call,clone_size
TGTGCTAGTGGTTTCTGGACAGGTCAAGCTCAGCCCCAGCATTTT,CASGFWTGQAQPQHF,TRBJ1-5,TRBV12-5,TRBD1,-
TGTGCCAGCAGCCTGACCACCGACAGGGGATATGAGACCCAGTACTTC,CASSLTTDRGYETQYF,TRBJ2-5,TRBV13,TRBD1,-
TGTGCCAGCAGTTTAGGGGAGTTGCTCCACTTT,CASSLGELLHF,TRBJ1-6,TRBV12-3/TRBV12-4,-,once
TGTGCCTGGAGCGGGGGTAATGAGCAGTTCTTC,CAWSGGNEQFF,TRBJ2-1,TRBV30,-,-
TGTGCCAGCCTACAGGGGATGAACACTGAAGCTTTCTTT,CASLQGMNTEAFF,TRBJ1-1,TRBV6-5,TRBD1,-
TGTGCCAGCAGCTTGGCGGGGTATCAGCCCCGGGATTTT,CASSLAGYQPRDF,TRBJ1-5,TRBV5-6,-,-
TGCAGCGTTTGGGGACTCGGGTACACTGAAGCTTTCTTT,CSVWGLGYTEAFF,TRBJ1-1,TRBV29-1,-,-
TGCGCCAGCAGCAAACAGGGGGAAAACTACGAGCAGTACTTC,CASSKQGENYEQYF,TRBJ2-7,TRBV5-1,TRBD1,-
TGTGCCTGGACCATCCCTCGGGGACAGGGGGCCTACGAGCAGTACTTC,CAWTIPRGQGAYEQYF,TRBJ2-7,TRBV30,TRBD1,-
TGTGCCAGCAGCTTGAGGGGGGGGCGATCCTACGAGCAGTACTTC,CASSLRGGRSYEQYF,TRBJ2-7,TRBV5-4,-,once
TGCAGTGCTATGGGACAGGCCACCTACGAGCAGTACTTC,CSAMGQATYEQYF,TRBJ2-7,TRBV20-1,TRBD1,once
TGTGCCAGCAGCCAAGACTCCAGGACCGAGGATGGCTACACCTTC,CASSQDSRTEDGYTF,TRBJ1-2,TRBV4-2,-,-
TGTGCCACCGGCCGGGAGGCAGGCACAGATACGCAGTATTTT,CATGREAGTDTQYF,TRBJ2-3,TRBV15,TRBD2,-
TGTGCCAGCAGCGTGGCAACAGGGGGCCCTGAGCAGTTCTTC,CASSVATGGPEQFF,TRBJ2-1,TRBV9,TRBD1,-
TGTGCCAGCAGTTACTCTAATTGGGGCTCTGGAAACACCATATATTTT,CASSYSNWGSGNTIYF,TRBJ1-3,TRBV6-5,-,-
TGCAGTGCTAGAGATCTCGCTAGCGGGGGGGCCGAAGATACGCAGTATTTT,CSARDLASGGAEDTQYF,TRBJ2-3,TRBV20-1,TRBD2,-
TGTGCCAGCAGTGCCGGCAGGGGATCCTACGAGCAGTACTTC,CASSAGRGSYEQYF,TRBJ2-7,TRBV2,-,-
TGCGCCAGGAGGCGAAGGGGCGCGAATAATTCACCCCTCCACTTT,CARRRRGANNSPLHF,TRBJ1-6,TRBV23-1,-,-
TGCAGTGCTAGACCTCGCATGAACACTGAAGCTTTCTTT,CSARPRMNTEAFF,TRBJ1-1,TRBV20-1,-,-
TGCAGCGTTGACGGGACTAGAACCCCGGGCACAGATACGCAGTATTTT,CSVDGTRTPGTDTQYF,TRBJ2-3,TRBV29-1,TRBD2,-
TGCAGCGTTGATCACCAGCGGGGGGATGAGGGGACCCAGTACTTC,CSVDHQRGDEGTQYF,TRBJ2-5,TRBV29-1,TRBD2,-
TGTGCCAGCAGCCCGAGGACCCCCCCCGATACGCAGTATTTT,CASSPRTPPDTQYF,TRBJ2-3,TRBV7-9,-,-
TGCAGTGCTAGCGATGGGTATCATCAGCCCCAGCATTTT,CSASDGYHQPQHF,TRBJ1-5,TRBV20-1,-,-